The source of this T cell receptor beta chain is a study of T-cell memory formation after mild COVID-19. V lost 2 bases to trimming and J lost 5 bases, with 9 bases between them. CDR1 is DFQATT and CDR2 is SNEGSKA in the germline V gene (reference sequence). This CDR3 spans 12 amino acids. Each CDR3 protein gets one entry after TCRdb re-called the 5' RACE reads with MiXCR. The sample consists of 250,000 to 300,000 distinct CDR3 sequences, about 16% of them appearing once. The sequence was obtained from a young man who had mild COVID-19 (a few samples of this study predate the infection). Cell type and time point are not known. The rearrangement uses TRBV20-1 and TRBJ2-5; D remains unclear. What was sequenced was PBMCs or a T cell subset sorted from them (not recorded which). Here the CDR3 reads CSARTQPETQYF. The CDR3 nucleotides read TGCAGTGCTAGAACGCAGCCGGAGACCCAGTACTTC.